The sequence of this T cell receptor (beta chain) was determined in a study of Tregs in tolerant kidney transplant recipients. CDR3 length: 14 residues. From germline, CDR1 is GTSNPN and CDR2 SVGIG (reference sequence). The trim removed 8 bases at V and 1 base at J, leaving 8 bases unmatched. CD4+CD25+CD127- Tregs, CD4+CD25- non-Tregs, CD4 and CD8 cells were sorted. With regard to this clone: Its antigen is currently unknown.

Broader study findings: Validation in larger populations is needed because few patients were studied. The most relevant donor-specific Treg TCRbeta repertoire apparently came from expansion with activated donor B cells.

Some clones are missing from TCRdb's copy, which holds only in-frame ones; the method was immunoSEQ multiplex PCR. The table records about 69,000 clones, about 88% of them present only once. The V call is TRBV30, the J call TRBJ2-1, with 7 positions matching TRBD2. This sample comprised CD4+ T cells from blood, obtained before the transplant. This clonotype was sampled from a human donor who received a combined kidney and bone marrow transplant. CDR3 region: CARAAGNSYNEQFF. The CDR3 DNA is TGTGCCCGAGCAGCGGGGAATTCCTACAATGAGCAGTTCTTC.